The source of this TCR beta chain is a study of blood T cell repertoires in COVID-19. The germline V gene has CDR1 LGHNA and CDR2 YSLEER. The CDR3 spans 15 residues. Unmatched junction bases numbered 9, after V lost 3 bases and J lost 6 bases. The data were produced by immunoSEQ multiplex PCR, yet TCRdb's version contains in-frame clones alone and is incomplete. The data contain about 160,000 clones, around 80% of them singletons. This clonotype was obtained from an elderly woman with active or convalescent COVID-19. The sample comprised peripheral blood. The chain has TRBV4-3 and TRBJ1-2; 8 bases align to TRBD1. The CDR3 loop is CASSHQAGGQDGYTF. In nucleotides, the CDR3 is TGCGCCAGCAGCCACCAAGCGGGGGGACAGGATGGCTACACCTTC.